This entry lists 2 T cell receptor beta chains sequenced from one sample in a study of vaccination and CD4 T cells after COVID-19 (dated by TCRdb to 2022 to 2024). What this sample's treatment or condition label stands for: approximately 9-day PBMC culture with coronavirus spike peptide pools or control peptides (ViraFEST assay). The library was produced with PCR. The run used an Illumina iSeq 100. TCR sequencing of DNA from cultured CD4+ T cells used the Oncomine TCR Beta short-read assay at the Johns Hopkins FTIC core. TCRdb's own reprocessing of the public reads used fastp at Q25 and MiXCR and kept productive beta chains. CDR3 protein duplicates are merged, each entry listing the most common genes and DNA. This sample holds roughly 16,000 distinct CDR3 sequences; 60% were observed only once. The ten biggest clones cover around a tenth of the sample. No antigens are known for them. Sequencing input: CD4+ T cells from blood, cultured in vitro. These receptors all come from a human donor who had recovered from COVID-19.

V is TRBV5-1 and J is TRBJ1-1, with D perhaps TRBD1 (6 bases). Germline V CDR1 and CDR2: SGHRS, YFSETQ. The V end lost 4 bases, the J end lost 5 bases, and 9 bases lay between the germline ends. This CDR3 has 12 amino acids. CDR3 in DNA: TGCGCCAGCAGCGGTCAGGGGACTGAAGCTTTCTTT. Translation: CASSGQGTEAFF.

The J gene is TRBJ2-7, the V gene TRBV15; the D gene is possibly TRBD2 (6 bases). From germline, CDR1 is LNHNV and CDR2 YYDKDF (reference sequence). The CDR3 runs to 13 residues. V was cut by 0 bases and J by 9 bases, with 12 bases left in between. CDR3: CATSRDPAGPQYF. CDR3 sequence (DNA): TGTGCCACCAGCAGAGATCCAGCGGGCCCGCAGTACTTC.